Listed below are T cell receptor beta chains from one sample, sequenced in a study of blood T cell repertoires in COVID-19. Some clones are missing from TCRdb's copy, which holds only in-frame ones; the method was immunoSEQ multiplex PCR. The sample lists a few hundred thousand clones; roughly 85% were seen once. Material: peripheral blood. Every receptor here comes from a woman between 18 and 30 years old with acute or convalescent COVID-19. CDR3s include the opening cysteine and the closing phenylalanine or tryptophan. A D gene is named only where the DNA matches it firmly. Expanded clones are given a class, and other clones once, few, many or no size at all.

D	V	J	size	DNA	CDR3
-	TRBV19	TRBJ1-1	-	TGTGCCAGTAGTATAGGGCGGGGGTTGAACACTGAAGCTTTCTTT	CASSIGRGLNTEAFF
TRBD2	TRBV27	TRBJ2-1	-	TGTGCCAGCAGTTTGATAGACCGGACTAGCCCCAATGAGCAGTTCTTC	CASSLIDRTSPNEQFF
-	TRBV4-1	TRBJ2-5	-	TGCGCCAGCAGCCAATGGGCCCAACCGGCTACCCAGTACTTC	CASSQWAQPATQYF
-	TRBV24-1	TRBJ2-3	-	TGTGCCACCCCTCCGGTGCCTAGCACAGATACGCAGTATTTT	CATPPVPSTDTQYF
TRBD1	TRBV7-9	TRBJ1-2	-	TGTGCCAGCAGCGGAATAGACAGGGGGGTCTATGGCTACACCTTC	CASSGIDRGVYGYTF
TRBD2	TRBV7-9	TRBJ2-5	-	TGTGCCAGCAGCCCCGCGGGGGCCCAGTACTTC	CASSPAGAQYF
TRBD2	TRBV2	TRBJ2-7	-	TGTGCCAGCAGTGATTCGAGCGGGGCGACCTACGAGCAGTACTTC	CASSDSSGATYEQYF
TRBD1	TRBV3-1/TRBV3-2	TRBJ1-4	-	TGTGCCAGCAGCCAATGGGACAGGGGAAGTGAAAAACTGTTTTTT	CASSQWDRGSEKLFF
-	TRBV5-1	TRBJ1-5	-	TGCGCCAGCAGCTCCTACATAGGGAGACAGCCCCAGCATTTT	CASSSYIGRQPQHF
-	TRBV28	TRBJ1-1	-	TGTGCCAGCAGTTTCATCCCGAACACTGAAGCTTTCTTT	CASSFIPNTEAFF
-	TRBV5-5	TRBJ1-4	-	TGTGCCAGCAGCTTTATTCGACAGGATAGAGGCGAAAAACTGTTTTTT	CASSFIRQDRGEKLFF
TRBD1	TRBV5-8	TRBJ1-5	-	TGTGCCAGCAAACTGGGACAGACCTATCAGCCCCAGCATTTT	CASKLGQTYQPQHF
TRBD1	TRBV10-3	TRBJ2-7	-	TGTGCCATCAGTGGACAGGGAAGTGAGCAGTACTTC	CAISGQGSEQYF
TRBD2	TRBV15	TRBJ2-3	-	TGTGCCACTCCGGGACTAGCGGGAGGGTCCACAGATACGCAGTATTTT	CATPGLAGGSTDTQYF
-	TRBV6-6	TRBJ1-5	few	TGTGCCAGCAGTGCCTGGACGGCGGGTGATCAGCCCCAGCATTTT	CASSAWTAGDQPQHF
-	TRBV7-3	TRBJ2-7	-	TGTGCCAGCAGCTCGCTAGCGACCTACGAGCAGTACTTC	CASSSLATYEQYF
-	TRBV24-1	TRBJ2-2	-	TGTGCCACCAGTGGGGTTAGCGGCAACACCGGGGAGCTGTTTTTT	CATSGVSGNTGELFF
-	TRBV9	TRBJ2-1	-	TGTGCCAGCAGCGCGAAGACAGGCTACAATGAGCAGTTCTTC	CASSAKTGYNEQFF
-	TRBV7-3	TRBJ1-4	-	TGTGCCAGCAGCTTAAGGCGGGATGAAAAACTGTTTTTT	CASSLRRDEKLFF
-	TRBV14	TRBJ1-6	-	TGTGCCAGCAGCCCTGGAGAACAGGGTTCCTTGTACCCCCTCCACTTT	CASSPGEQGSLYPLHF
-	TRBV4-1	TRBJ1-5	-	TGCGCCAGCAGCCAAGAAGAACGGAGCAATCAGCCCCAGCATTTT	CASSQEERSNQPQHF
-	TRBV25-1	TRBJ1-2	-	TGTGCCAGCAGTGAACAGGCGTCCTATGGCTACACCTTC	CASSEQASYGYTF
TRBD1	TRBV15	TRBJ1-2	-	TGTGCCACCAGCAGAGATGTGACAGGGGGTGGCTACACCTTC	CATSRDVTGGGYTF
TRBD1	TRBV5-1	TRBJ1-1	once	TGCGCCAGCAGCTTGGTTGGGACAGGGAGTGTCACTGAAGCTTTCTTT	CASSLVGTGSVTEAFF
-	TRBV19	TRBJ1-1	few	TGTGCCAGTAGTTCCCGGCAGGAGAACACTGAAGCTTTCTTT	CASSSRQENTEAFF
TRBD1	TRBV28	TRBJ2-7	-	TGTGCCACGCAACCCGGACAGGGGGCTTACGAGCAGTACTTC	CATQPGQGAYEQYF
TRBD1	TRBV7-3	TRBJ1-2	-	TGTGCCAGCAGCTTAATGGGGGACAGTGGCTACACCTTC	CASSLMGDSGYTF
-	TRBV19	TRBJ2-6	-	TGTGCCAGTAGTATTAGGGGGTTCTCTGGGGCCAACGTCCTGACTTTC	CASSIRGFSGANVLTF